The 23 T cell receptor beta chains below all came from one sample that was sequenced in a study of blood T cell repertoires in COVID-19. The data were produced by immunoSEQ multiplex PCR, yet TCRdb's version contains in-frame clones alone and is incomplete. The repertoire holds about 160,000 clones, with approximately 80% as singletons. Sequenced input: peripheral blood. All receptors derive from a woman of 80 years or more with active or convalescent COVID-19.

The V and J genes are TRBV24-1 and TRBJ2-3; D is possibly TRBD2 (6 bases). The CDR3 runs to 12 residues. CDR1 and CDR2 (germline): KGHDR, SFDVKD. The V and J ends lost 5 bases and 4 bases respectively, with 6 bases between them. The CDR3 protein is CATSAGADTQYF. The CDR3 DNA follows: TGTGCCACCAGTGCGGGAGCAGATACGCAGTATTTT.

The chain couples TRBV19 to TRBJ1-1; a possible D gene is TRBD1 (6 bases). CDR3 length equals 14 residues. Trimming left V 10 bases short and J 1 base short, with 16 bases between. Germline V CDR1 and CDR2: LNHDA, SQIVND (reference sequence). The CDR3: CATRGGGTNTEAFF. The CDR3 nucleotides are TGTGCCACCCGAGGGGGGGGCACGAACACTGAAGCTTTCTTT.

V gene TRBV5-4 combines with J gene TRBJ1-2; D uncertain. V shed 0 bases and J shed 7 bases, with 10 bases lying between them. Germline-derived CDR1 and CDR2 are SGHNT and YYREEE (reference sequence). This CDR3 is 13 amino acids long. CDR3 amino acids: CASSLEALGGYTF. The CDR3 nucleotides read TGTGCCAGCAGCTTGGAAGCGTTGGGTGGCTACACCTTC.

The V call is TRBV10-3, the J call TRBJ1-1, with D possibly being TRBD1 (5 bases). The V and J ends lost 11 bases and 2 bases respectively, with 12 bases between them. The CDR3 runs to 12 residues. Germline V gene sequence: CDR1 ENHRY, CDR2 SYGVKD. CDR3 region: CASRQGNTEAFF. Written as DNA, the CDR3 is TGTGCCTCACGTCAGGGCAACACTGAAGCTTTCTTT.

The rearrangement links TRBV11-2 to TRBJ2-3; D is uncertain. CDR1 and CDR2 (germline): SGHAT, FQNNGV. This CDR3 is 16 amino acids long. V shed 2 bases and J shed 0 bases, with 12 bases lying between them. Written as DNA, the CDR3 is TGTGCCAGCAGCTTAAGTAGCCCCCATAGCACAGATACGCAGTATTTT. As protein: CASSLSSPHSTDTQYF.

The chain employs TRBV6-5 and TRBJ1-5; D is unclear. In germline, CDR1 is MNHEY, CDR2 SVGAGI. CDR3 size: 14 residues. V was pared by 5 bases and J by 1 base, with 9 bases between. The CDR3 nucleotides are TGTGCCAGCAGTCCCGGACTCAGCAATCAGCCCCAGCATTTT. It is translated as CASSPGLSNQPQHF.

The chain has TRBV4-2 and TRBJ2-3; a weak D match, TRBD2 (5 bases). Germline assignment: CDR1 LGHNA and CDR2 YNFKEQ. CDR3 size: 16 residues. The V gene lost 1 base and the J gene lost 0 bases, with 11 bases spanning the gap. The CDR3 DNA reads TGTGCCAGCAGCCAAGGTGTGACTACTAGCACAGATACGCAGTATTTT. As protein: CASSQGVTTSTDTQYF.

CDR3 nucleotide sequence: TGCGCCAGCAGCCATCAACAGGGTGGGCCCCTTAATGAAAAACTGTTTTTT. Amino acid sequence: CASSHQQGGPLNEKLFF. The genes are TRBV4-1 and TRBJ1-4, with D tentatively TRBD1 (6 bases). CDR1 and CDR2 from the germline V gene are MGHRA and YSYEKL. CDR3 length: 17 amino acids. V was cut by 3 bases and J by 4 bases, with 18 bases left in between.

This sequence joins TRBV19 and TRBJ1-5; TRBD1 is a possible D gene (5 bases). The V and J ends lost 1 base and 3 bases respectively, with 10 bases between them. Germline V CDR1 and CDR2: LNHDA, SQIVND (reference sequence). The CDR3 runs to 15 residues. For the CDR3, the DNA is TGTGCCAGTAGTATAGGGGGGAGGTACAATCAGCCCCAGCATTTT. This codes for CASSIGGRYNQPQHF. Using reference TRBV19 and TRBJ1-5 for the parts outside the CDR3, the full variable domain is DGGITQSPKYLFRKEGQNVTLSCEQNLNHDAMYWYRQDPGQGLRLIYYSQIVNDFQKGDIAEGYSVSREKKESFPLTVTSAQKNPTAFYLCASSIGGRYNQPQHFGDGTRLSIL.

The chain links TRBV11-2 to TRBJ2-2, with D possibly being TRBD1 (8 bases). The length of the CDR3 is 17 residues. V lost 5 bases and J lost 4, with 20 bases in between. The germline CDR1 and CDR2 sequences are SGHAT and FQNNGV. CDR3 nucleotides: TGTGCCAGCAGCCTCCGACAGGGGACGGGGGGCACCGGGGAGCTGTTTTTT. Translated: CASSLRQGTGGTGELFF.

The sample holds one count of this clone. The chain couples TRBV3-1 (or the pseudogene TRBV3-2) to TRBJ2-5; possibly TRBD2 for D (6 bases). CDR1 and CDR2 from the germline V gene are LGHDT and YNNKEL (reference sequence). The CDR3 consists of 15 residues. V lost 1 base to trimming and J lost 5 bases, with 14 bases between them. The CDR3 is CASSQAAGPGETQYF. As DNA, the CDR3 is TGTGCCAGCAGCCAAGCCGCGGGGCCAGGGGAGACCCAGTACTTC.

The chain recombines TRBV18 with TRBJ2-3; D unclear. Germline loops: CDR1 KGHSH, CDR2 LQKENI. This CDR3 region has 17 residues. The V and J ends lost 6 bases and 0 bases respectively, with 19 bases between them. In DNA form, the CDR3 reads TGTGCCAGCTCCCCCCCGAGCTACGTTTCTAGCACAGATACGCAGTATTTT. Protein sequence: CASSPPSYVSSTDTQYF.

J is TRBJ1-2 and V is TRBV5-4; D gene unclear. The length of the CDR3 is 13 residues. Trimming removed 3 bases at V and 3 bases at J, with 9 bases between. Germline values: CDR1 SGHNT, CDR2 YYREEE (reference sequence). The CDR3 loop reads CASSSQVDYGYTF. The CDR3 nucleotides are TGTGCCAGCAGCTCGCAGGTCGACTATGGCTACACCTTC.

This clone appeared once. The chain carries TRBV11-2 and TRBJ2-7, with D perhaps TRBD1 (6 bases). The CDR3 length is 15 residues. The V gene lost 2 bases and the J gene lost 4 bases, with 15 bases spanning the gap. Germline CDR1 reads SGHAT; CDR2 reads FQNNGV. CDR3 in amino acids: CASSLSSGTLYEQYF. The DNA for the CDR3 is TGTGCCAGCAGCTTAAGTTCGGGGACACTTTACGAGCAGTACTTC.

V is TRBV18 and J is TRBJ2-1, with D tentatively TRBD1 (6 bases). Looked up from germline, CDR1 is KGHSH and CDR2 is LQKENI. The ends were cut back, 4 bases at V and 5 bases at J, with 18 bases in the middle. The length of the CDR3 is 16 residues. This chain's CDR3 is CASSRISAGVNNEQFF. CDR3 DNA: TGTGCCAGCTCACGGATCTCTGCAGGGGTTAACAATGAGCAGTTCTTC. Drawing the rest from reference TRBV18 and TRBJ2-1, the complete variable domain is NAGVMQNPRHLVRRRGQEARLRCSPMKGHSHVYWYRQLPEEGLKFMVYLQKENIIDESGMPKERFSAEFPKEGPSILRIQQVVRGDSAAYFCASSRISAGVNNEQFFGPGTRLTVL.

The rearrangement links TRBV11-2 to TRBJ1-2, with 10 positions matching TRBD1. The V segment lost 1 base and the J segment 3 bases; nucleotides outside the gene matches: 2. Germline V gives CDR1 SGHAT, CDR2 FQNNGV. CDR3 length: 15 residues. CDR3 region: CASSLGGTGDYGYTF. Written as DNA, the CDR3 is TGTGCCAGCAGCTTAGGTGGGACAGGGGACTATGGCTACACCTTC.

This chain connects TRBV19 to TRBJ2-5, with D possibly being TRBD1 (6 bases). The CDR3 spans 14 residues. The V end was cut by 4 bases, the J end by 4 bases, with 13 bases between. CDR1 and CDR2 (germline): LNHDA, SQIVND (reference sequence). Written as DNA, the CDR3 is TGTGCCAGTAGTACCACAGGGTATGGAGAGACCCAGTACTTC. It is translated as CASSTTGYGETQYF. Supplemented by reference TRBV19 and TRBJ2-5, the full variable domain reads DGGITQSPKYLFRKEGQNVTLSCEQNLNHDAMYWYRQDPGQGLRLIYYSQIVNDFQKGDIAEGYSVSREKKESFPLTVTSAQKNPTAFYLCASSTTGYGETQYFGPGTRLLVL.

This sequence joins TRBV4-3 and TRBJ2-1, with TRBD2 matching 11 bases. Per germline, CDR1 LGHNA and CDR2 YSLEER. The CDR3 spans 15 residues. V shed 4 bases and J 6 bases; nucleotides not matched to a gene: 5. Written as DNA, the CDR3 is TGCGCCAGCAGCCGACAACTAGCGGGGGTCAATGAGCAGTTCTTC. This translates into CASSRQLAGVNEQFF.

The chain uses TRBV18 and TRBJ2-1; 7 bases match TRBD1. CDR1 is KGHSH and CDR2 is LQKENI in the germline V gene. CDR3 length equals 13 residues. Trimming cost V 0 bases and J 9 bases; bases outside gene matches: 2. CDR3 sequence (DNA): TGTGCCAGCTCACCACCAGGGGGCGGTGAGCAGTTCTTC. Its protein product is CASSPPGGGEQFF.

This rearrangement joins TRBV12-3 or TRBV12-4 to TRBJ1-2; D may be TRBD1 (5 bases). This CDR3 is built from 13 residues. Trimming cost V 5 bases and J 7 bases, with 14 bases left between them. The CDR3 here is CASSGAPWSGYTF. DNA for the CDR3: TGTGCCAGCAGTGGGGCCCCATGGAGTGGCTACACCTTC.

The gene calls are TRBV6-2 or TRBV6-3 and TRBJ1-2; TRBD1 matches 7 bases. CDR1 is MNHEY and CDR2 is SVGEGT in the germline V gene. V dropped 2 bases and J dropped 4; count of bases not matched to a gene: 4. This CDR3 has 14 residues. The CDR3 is CASSYEGARYGYTF. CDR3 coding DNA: TGTGCCAGCAGTTACGAGGGGGCCCGCTATGGCTACACCTTC.

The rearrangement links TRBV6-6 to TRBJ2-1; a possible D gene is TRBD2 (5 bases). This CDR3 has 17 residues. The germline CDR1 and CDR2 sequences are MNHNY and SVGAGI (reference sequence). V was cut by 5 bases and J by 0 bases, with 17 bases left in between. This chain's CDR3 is CASSPPGGRSSYNEQFF. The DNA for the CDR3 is TGTGCCAGCAGTCCCCCTGGAGGCAGATCCTCCTACAATGAGCAGTTCTTC.

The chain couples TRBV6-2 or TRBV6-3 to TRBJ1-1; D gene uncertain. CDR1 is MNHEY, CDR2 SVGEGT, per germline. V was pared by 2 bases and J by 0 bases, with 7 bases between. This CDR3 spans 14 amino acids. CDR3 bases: TGTGCCAGCAGTTACAGCCTCTTGAACACTGAAGCTTTCTTT. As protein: CASSYSLLNTEAFF.